One sample yielded the 14 T cell receptor beta chains listed below, sequenced in a study of shared clonotypes between healthy human individuals. TCRdb's table, derived via immunoSEQ multiplex PCR, lists solely in-frame clones and lacks some. The sample contains about 1 million clones, about 75% of which appear only once. Sequencing used memory CD4+ T cells sorted from blood. Indicated subset: CD45RA-negative fraction. All receptors derive from a man aged 18 to 30 in good health.

J is TRBJ2-3 and V is TRBV27; maybe TRBD1 (5 bases). The CDR3 covers 14 residues. In germline, CDR1 is MNHEY, CDR2 SMNVEV (reference sequence). Trimming took off 3 bases at V and 2 bases at J, with 9 bases between the two ends. The CDR3 DNA sequence: TGTGCCAGCAGTTTCAAGGGGTTCACAGATACGCAGTATTTT. It specifies CASSFKGFTDTQYF.

This clone was found a few times. The CDR3 loop reads CASSLGLRSAANEKLFF. CDR3 DNA sequence: TGTGCCAGCAGCTTAGGGCTGCGGAGCGCGGCTAATGAAAAACTGTTTTTT. This chain connects TRBV7-8 to TRBJ1-4; no clear D. The CDR3 has 17 residues. Trimming stripped 1 base from V and 3 bases from J, with 15 bases between. The germline CDR1 and CDR2 sequences are SGHVS and FQNEAQ.

V is TRBV19 and J is TRBJ1-5; TRBD1 aligns across 7 bases. The CDR3 extends over 15 amino acids. V dropped 3 bases and J dropped 4; count of bases not matched to a gene: 6. Germline lookup yields CDR1 LNHDA and CDR2 SQIVND (reference sequence). The CDR3 coding sequence is TGTGCCAGTAGTATTGGGATGACAGGGAATCAGCCCCAGCATTTT. This encodes CASSIGMTGNQPQHF.

This clone was picked up one time. The chain employs TRBV19 and TRBJ2-6; D gene uncertain. The V and J ends lost 6 bases and 0 bases respectively, with 6 bases between them. The germline V gene has CDR1 LNHDA and CDR2 SQIVND (reference sequence). The CDR3 has 14 amino acids. The CDR3 DNA follows: TGTGCCAGTAGCTGGGGCTCTGGGGCCAACGTCCTGACTTTC. It codes for CASSWGSGANVLTF.

The V gene is TRBV15, the J gene TRBJ1-1; 8 bases line up with TRBD1. CDR3 length equals 14 residues. Looked up from germline, CDR1 is LNHNV and CDR2 is YYDKDF (reference sequence). The V and J ends lost 2 bases and 5 bases, in that order; junction bases with no gene match: 4. The CDR3 sequence: CATSRQGAHTEAFF. The CDR3 region has the DNA TGTGCCACCAGCAGACAGGGGGCGCATACTGAAGCTTTCTTT.

As for this clone: Additional DNA sequences in this sample encode the identical CDR3. This sequence joins TRBV9 and TRBJ2-5; 14 positions match TRBD2. Trimming removed 3 bases from V and 3 bases from J; junction bases left unmatched: 1. Germline V gene sequence: CDR1 SGDLS, CDR2 YYNGEE. The CDR3 runs to 15 residues. The DNA of the CDR3 is TGTGCCAGCAGCGCGGGACTAGCGGGGGAAGAGACCCAGTACTTC. This translates into CASSAGLAGEETQYF.

The CDR3 bases are TGTGCCAGCAGCGTCGACGGGACCTACGAGCAGTACTTC. Amino acid sequence: CASSVDGTYEQYF. V usage is TRBV9 and J usage is TRBJ2-7, with D maybe TRBD2 (5 bases). V lost 2 bases, J lost 2 bases, and 8 bases lay in between. Germline V gene data show CDR1 as SGDLS and CDR2 as YYNGEE. The CDR3 has 13 residues. Full variable domain (rest looked up from reference TRBV9 and TRBJ2-7): DSGVTQTPKHLITATGQRVTLRCSPRSGDLSVYWYQQSLDQGLQFLIQYYNGEERAKGNILERFSAQQFPDLHSELNLSSLELGDSALYFCASSVDGTYEQYFGPGTRLTVT.

This chain uses TRBV4-1 with TRBJ2-1; 7 bases line up with TRBD1. V lost 1 base, J lost 10 bases, and 4 bases stayed unmatched. The CDR3 is made up of 13 amino acids. Germline V gene data show CDR1 as MGHRA and CDR2 as YSYEKL. The CDR3: CASSQGQGWEQFF. The DNA for the CDR3 is TGCGCCAGCAGCCAAGGACAGGGATGGGAGCAGTTCTTC.

The chain employs TRBV6-1 and TRBJ2-1, with D unresolved. There are 13 residues in the CDR3. Germline lookup yields CDR1 MNHNS and CDR2 SASEGT. Trimming shortened V by 8 bases and J by 7 bases, and 15 bases separated the two germline ends. The CDR3 loop is CASVGPPGNEQFF. The DNA for the CDR3 is TGTGCCAGCGTCGGGCCCCCTGGGAATGAGCAGTTCTTC.

This sequence joins TRBV27 and TRBJ2-5, with a possible D match to TRBD1 (5 bases). Germline CDR1 and CDR2: MNHEY and SMNVEV (reference sequence). V lost 5 bases and J 6 bases, leaving 19 bases between the germline ends. This CDR3 is built from 15 residues. CDR3 sequence (DNA): TGTGCCAGCAGTGAGGCTGGGGCGAGGCGAAAGACCCAGTACTTC. Translated, it gives CASSEAGARRKTQYF.

The chain joins TRBV7-9 to TRBJ1-1; the D gene is possibly TRBD1 (6 bases). V shed 4 bases and J shed 5 bases, with 17 bases lying between them. The CDR3 length is 15 residues. Germline assignment: CDR1 SEHNR and CDR2 FQNEAQ (reference sequence). CDR3 region: CASSSFSGGGTEAFF. DNA of the CDR3: TGTGCCAGCAGCTCCTTTTCCGGAGGGGGTACTGAAGCTTTCTTT.

The chain combines TRBV30 with TRBJ1-2; TRBD1 is a possible D gene (6 bases). The ends were cut back, 3 bases at V and 7 bases at J, with 15 bases in the middle. Germline V gene sequence: CDR1 GTSNPN, CDR2 SVGIG (reference sequence). This CDR3 comprises 13 residues. CDR3: CAWRVQGSGGYTF. CDR3 DNA sequence: TGTGCCTGGAGGGTACAGGGAAGTGGTGGCTACACCTTC.

J is TRBJ2-5 and V is TRBV5-1; D is undetermined. CDR1 is SGHRS and CDR2 is YFSETQ in the germline V gene. The CDR3 is made up of 13 amino acids. Deletions cut 2 bases from V and 9 bases from J, with 14 bases between. CDR3 nucleotides: TGCGCCAGCAGCTTAAACCGGCAAACGGCCCAGTACTTC. Translation: CASSLNRQTAQYF.

This clone was found once. The chain is built from TRBV6-5 and TRBJ2-7, with D unclear. With 5 bases removed from V and 2 bases from J, the gap between germline ends came to 10 bases. The CDR3 extends over 13 amino acids. The V gene's germline CDR1 is MNHEY and CDR2 SVGAGI. The CDR3 DNA is TGTGCCAGCAGTCTCCTTGGGGCCTACGAGCAGTACTTC. Translated, it gives CASSLLGAYEQYF.